The next 14 T cell receptor beta chains were all read from a single sample in a study of OX40 agonist ivuxolimab in advanced cancers. Here immunoSEQ multiplex PCR was the method, and the copy in TCRdb shows in-frame clones only, minus some. The data show 20,000 to 25,000 clones, more than 75% seen once. The sample here was CD4+ or CD8+ T cells sorted from blood, taken in a trial of the OX40 agonist ivuxolimab. The receptor set was obtained from an adult with an advanced solid tumor such as melanoma, head and neck, liver or kidney cancer.

This sequence joins TRBV6-8 and TRBJ1-1; D gene unclear. V gave up 6 bases and J gave up 2 bases, with 4 bases separating them. There are 11 residues in the CDR3. Germline CDR1 is MNHGY and CDR2 is SAAAGT. CDR3 DNA: TGTGCCAGCAGGAAAAACACTGAAGCTTTCTTT. As protein: CASRKNTEAFF.

The table lists this clone with a count of one. The V call is TRBV20-1, the J call TRBJ2-3; D is undetermined. The germline gives CDR1 DFQATT, CDR2 SNEGSKA (reference sequence). Trimming shortened V by 5 bases and J by 8 bases, and 11 bases separated the two germline ends. The CDR3 has 11 amino acids. DNA of the CDR3: TGCAGTGCTTCCCCTATGAGTACGCAGTATTTT. Residues: CSASPMSTQYF.

The J gene is TRBJ1-2, the V gene TRBV19, with TRBD1 identical over 7 bases. J was trimmed by 8 bases and V by 9 bases; bases with no gene match: 15. CDR3 length equals 14 residues. Germline V CDR1 and CDR2: LNHDA, SQIVND (reference sequence). The CDR3 DNA sequence: TGTGCCAGCCGGCCCCGGCAGGGGGTAGGCGGCTACACCTTC. It yields the protein CASRPRQGVGGYTF.

The rearrangement joins TRBV14 to TRBJ2-3; TRBD2 aligns across 10 bases. The CDR3 extends over 17 amino acids. CDR1 and CDR2 from the germline V gene are SGHDN and FVKESK. V gave up 1 base and J gave up 1 base; unmatched junction bases: 5. In nucleotides, the CDR3 is TGTGCCAGCAGCCAAGGCCGCCTAGCGGGGGGCACAGATACGCAGTATTTT. The encoded protein is CASSQGRLAGGTDTQYF. The full variable domain, in which reference TRBV14 and TRBJ2-3 provide the parts outside the CDR3, is EAGVTQFPSHSVIEKGQTVTLRCDPISGHDNLYWYRRVMGKEIKFLLHFVKESKQDESGMPNNRFLAERTGGTYSTLKVQPAELEDSGVYFCASSQGRLAGGTDTQYFGPGTRLTVL.

This chain joins TRBV25-1 and TRBJ1-4; D unclear. Germline V CDR1 and CDR2: MGHDK, SYGVNS. The CDR3 is made up of 15 amino acids. V dropped 4 bases and J dropped 6 bases, with 15 bases sitting between them. CDR3 nucleotide sequence: TGTGCCAGCAGTGTAACAAGACGGGCCGATGAAAAACTGTTTTTT. This translates into CASSVTRRADEKLFF.

V and J are TRBV4-1 and TRBJ2-4, with 7 bases aligning to TRBD2. J was trimmed by 1 base and V by 3 bases; bases with no gene match: 3. This CDR3 has 15 residues. Germline lookup yields CDR1 MGHRA and CDR2 YSYEKL. CDR3 in DNA: TGCGCCAGCAGCCAGGTCGGGGGGGCCAAAAACATTCAGTACTTC. Translation gives CASSQVGGAKNIQYF.

V and J are TRBV7-9 and TRBJ1-4; the D gene is possibly TRBD1 (5 bases). This CDR3 region has 18 residues. Germline loops: CDR1 SEHNR, CDR2 FQNEAQ (reference sequence). The V and J ends lost 1 base and 0 bases respectively, with 15 bases between them. The chain's CDR3 is CASSLGVDSRATNEKLFF. The CDR3 region has the DNA TGTGCCAGCAGCTTAGGTGTCGATAGCAGGGCAACTAATGAAAAACTGTTTTTT.

The rearrangement links TRBV5-6 to TRBJ1-1; D uncertain. Trimming removed 7 bases at V and 11 bases at J, with 18 bases between. This CDR3 is 12 amino acids long. Germline values: CDR1 SGHDT, CDR2 YYEEEE. The CDR3 bases are TGTGCCAGCTCCCTTAGTACTGCGCTGGCTTTCTTT. Translated: CASSLSTALAFF.

In its sample, this clone was seen a few times. The genes are TRBV6-1 and TRBJ2-6; no clear D gene. V gave up 3 bases and J gave up 12 bases, with 12 bases separating them. The CDR3 is made up of 13 amino acids. CDR1 and CDR2 from the germline V gene are MNHNS and SASEGT. The CDR3 nucleotides are TGTGCCAGCAGTGATATTGAGGTTCTCGTCCTGACTTTC. Its protein is CASSDIEVLVLTF.

V usage is TRBV6-1 and J usage is TRBJ1-2, with 8 positions matching TRBD1. CDR1 MNHNS and CDR2 SASEGT come from the germline V gene. V lost 0 bases to trimming and J lost 4 bases; unmatched junction nucleotides: 7. The CDR3 totals 16 residues. The CDR3 protein is CASSEALDRAFYGYTF. The CDR3 coding sequence is TGTGCCAGCAGTGAAGCTTTGGACAGGGCCTTCTATGGCTACACCTTC.

This rearrangement joins TRBV5-1 to TRBJ2-5; 10 nucleotides align to TRBD1. The V gene's germline CDR1 is SGHRS and CDR2 YFSETQ. This CDR3 contains 15 residues. V was pared by 8 bases and J by 4 bases, with 11 bases of the junction left unmatched. The CDR3: CASRGHWTGGETQYF. The CDR3 nucleotides read TGCGCCAGTAGGGGGCACTGGACAGGGGGAGAGACCCAGTACTTC.

The V and J genes are TRBV11-2 and TRBJ2-3, with D possibly TRBD1 on 5 matching bases. Germline V gene sequence: CDR1 SGHAT, CDR2 FQNNGV. V gave up 1 base and J gave up 3 bases, with 8 bases separating them. This CDR3 spans 14 amino acids. This CDR3 is CASSLGSGTDTQYF. The CDR3 coding sequence is TGTGCCAGCAGCTTAGGTTCAGGGACAGATACGCAGTATTTT.

The chain has TRBV9 and TRBJ2-5, with TRBD2 identical over 8 bases. Germline V gene lookup returns CDR1 SGDLS and CDR2 YYNGEE. V was pared by 1 base and J by 9 bases, with 8 bases of the junction left unmatched. This CDR3 is 14 amino acids long. This CDR3 reads CASSVYGGVEAQYF. CDR3 nucleotide sequence: TGTGCCAGCAGCGTATACGGGGGGGTCGAGGCCCAGTACTTC.

The V call is TRBV6-1, the J call TRBJ2-1; 7 bases are shared with TRBD2. Losses at the gene ends were 2 bases for V and 10 bases for J; bases not matched to a gene: 14. The CDR3 totals 16 residues. The germline V gene has CDR1 MNHNS and CDR2 SASEGT. The CDR3 here is CASSERGGLGLGEQFF. CDR3 DNA sequence: TGTGCCAGCAGTGAAAGGGGTGGACTAGGGTTAGGGGAGCAGTTCTTC.